Presented here are 7 T cell receptor beta chains from one specimen sequenced in a study of tumor-infiltrating lymphocytes in primary liver carcinoma. The template, 450 to 650 ng total RNA, yielded TCR beta cDNA made with a constant-region primer. Slightly modified ARM-PCR with three nested multiplex PCR rounds yielded TCR beta libraries. Rounds one and two of PCR, each of 10 cycles, were primed with TRBV1-TRBV30 forward primers and a C-beta reverse primer. TCRdb re-analysed the multiplex PCR reads in MiXCR, keeping a single row per CDR3 protein. The sample has 52,000 or so distinct CDR3 sequences; roughly 80% are singletons. Extraction of RNA together with DNA used roughly 19-32 mg of unsorted bulk tissue. Sequenced sample: liver tumor tissue from sampling region 5. Subset noted: tumor region T5, tumor centre. The receptors shown here come from a man aged 40-50 years with primary liver carcinoma and hepatitis B virus infection.

In its sample, this clonotype was seen a few times. Compared with germline, one end of the junction differs, possibly owing to a read error. The V call is TRBV6-6, the J call TRBJ2-5; no clear D gene. The CDR3 spans 11 residues. Germline CDR1 and CDR2: MNHNY and SVGAGI (reference sequence). In DNA form, the CDR3 reads TGCGCCAGCAGTCCTCAAGAGACCCGGTACTTC. This codes for CASSPQETRYF.

This clonotype was seen ten or more times. This chain links TRBV30 with TRBJ2-4, with 7 bases that match TRBD2. The germline gives CDR1 GTSNPN, CDR2 SVGIG (reference sequence). V lost 2 bases, J lost 2 bases, and 6 bases stayed unmatched. This CDR3 region has 15 residues. The CDR3 here is CAWSNRGVTKNIQYF. The CDR3 DNA reads as TGTGCCTGGAGTAACCGGGGGGTAACCAAAAACATTCAGTACTTC.

This clonotype was recorded many times. The chain couples TRBV28 to TRBJ2-7; D gene uncertain. The CDR3 contains 12 residues. CDR1 and CDR2 (germline): MDHEN, SYDVKM. V was trimmed by 2 bases and J by 3 bases, leaving 5 bases between them. The CDR3 protein is CASSLPGYEQYF. The CDR3 DNA reads as TGTGCCAGCAGTTTACCAGGCTACGAGCAGTACTTC.

Comments on this clonotype: An end of the junction differs from the germline gene, which may be a read error. J is TRBJ2-7 and V is TRBV11-2; the match to TRBD2 covers 11 bases. The CDR3 length is 20 residues. Looked up from germline, CDR1 is SGHAT and CDR2 is FQNNGV. The DNA of the CDR3 is TGTACCAGCCGTTTGAGGGAGGGGAGGACTAGCGGGCTCAGCTCCTACGAGCAGTACTTC. It encodes CTSRLREGRTSGLSSYEQYF.

The rearrangement links TRBV28 to TRBJ2-5, with D uncertain. With 6 bases removed from V and 3 bases from J, the gap between germline ends came to 14 bases. Germline V CDR1 and CDR2: MDHEN, SYDVKM. This CDR3 region has 14 residues. In DNA form, the CDR3 reads TGTGCCAGCAGCACTCTGACTGGAGAAGAGACCCAGTACTTC. Its translation: CASSTLTGEETQYF.

CDR3: CISSQDGLANIQYF. CDR3 DNA: TGCATCAGCAGCCAAGATGGTCTGGCGAACATTCAGTACTTC. The gene calls are TRBV4-3 and TRBJ2-4, with no clear D. The CDR3 extends over 14 amino acids. Germline CDR1 and CDR2: LGHNA and YSLEER.

This chain uses TRBV29-1 with TRBJ2-3; tentatively, D is TRBD2 (6 bases). Germline CDR1 reads SQVTM; CDR2 reads ANQGSEA. CDR3 length equals 14 residues. V was shortened by 8 bases and J by 6 bases, with 21 bases between the two germline ends. CDR3 region: CSISGRGASDTQYF. As DNA, the CDR3 is TGCAGCATTTCCGGGAGAGGGGCGTCCGATACGCAGTATTTT.